A single sample gave rise to the 12 T cell receptor beta chains below, sequenced in a study of cytomegalovirus exposure and HLA in healthy donors. Sequencing was performed with immunoSEQ multiplex PCR; in TCRdb, only in-frame clones are kept and a portion is missing. The table has roughly 120,000 clones, 88% seen once. The specimen sequenced was PBMCs. These TCRs come from a man aged 18-30 years in good health and CMV-seronegative.

The chain is built from TRBV5-1 and TRBJ2-3, with 11 nucleotides matching TRBD2. The germline V gene has CDR1 SGHRS and CDR2 YFSETQ. This CDR3 contains 16 residues. The ends lost 3 bases at V and 1 base at J; junction bases unmatched: 4. CDR3 sequence: CASSSPGLAGTDTQYF. As DNA, the CDR3 is TGCGCCAGCAGCTCCCCGGGACTAGCGGGCACAGATACGCAGTATTTT. Supplemented by reference TRBV5-1 and TRBJ2-3, the full variable domain reads KAGVTQTPRYLIKTRGQQVTLSCSPISGHRSVSWYQQTPGQGLQFLFEYFSETQRNKGNFPGRFSGRQFSNSRSEMNVSTLELGDSALYLCASSSPGLAGTDTQYFGPGTRLTVL.

The chain recombines TRBV27 with TRBJ1-1; no firm D call. From germline, CDR1 is MNHEY and CDR2 SMNVEV (reference sequence). V lost 7 bases to trimming and J lost 0 bases, with 9 bases between them. The CDR3 is 13 amino acids. This CDR3 is CASTNGLNTEAFF. In nucleotides, the CDR3 is TGTGCCAGCACCAACGGGTTGAACACTGAAGCTTTCTTT.

This clone appeared a few times. The chain couples TRBV10-1 to TRBJ2-1; D might be TRBD2 (6 bases). The CDR3 extends over 17 amino acids. Germline-derived CDR1 and CDR2 are WNHNN and SYGVQD (reference sequence). Trimming stripped 1 base from V and 0 bases from J, with 13 bases between. This CDR3 is CASSEFRRGGSYNEQFF. DNA for the CDR3: TGCGCCAGCAGTGAGTTCCGCCGGGGAGGCTCCTACAATGAGCAGTTCTTC.

The gene calls are TRBV19 and TRBJ1-2; 9 nucleotides line up with TRBD1. V dropped 4 bases and J dropped 6; count of bases not matched to a gene: 12. The CDR3 has 16 amino acids. Germline V CDR1 and CDR2: LNHDA, SQIVND (reference sequence). The DNA for the CDR3 is TGTGCCAGTAGTACCCCGAAACAGGGGGCGACCGATGGCTACACCTTC. Translating gives CASSTPKQGATDGYTF.

The chain links TRBV25-1 to TRBJ1-2; TRBD1 is a possible D gene (6 bases). The ends were cut back, 1 base at V and 4 bases at J, with 13 bases in the middle. The germline V gene encodes CDR1 MGHDK and CDR2 SYGVNS. The CDR3 runs to 15 residues. The CDR3 sequence is CASSESGGRRYGYTF. The CDR3 DNA reads TGTGCCAGCAGTGAATCCGGGGGGCGCCGCTATGGCTACACCTTC.

CDR3 nucleotides: TGTGCCAGCAGCGTAGCTAACCCCTCCTTTGGTGGCTACACCTTC. It yields the protein CASSVANPSFGGYTF. The chain is built from TRBV9 and TRBJ1-2; no clear D gene. The V gene's germline CDR1 is SGDLS and CDR2 YYNGEE. This CDR3 is built from 15 residues. The V gene lost 0 bases and the J gene lost 7 bases, with 16 bases spanning the gap.

V usage is TRBV5-6 and J usage is TRBJ2-3; TRBD2 aligns across 9 bases. Looked up from germline, CDR1 is SGHDT and CDR2 is YYEEEE. The trim removed 1 base at V and 1 base at J, leaving 7 bases unmatched. This CDR3 has 17 residues. The CDR3: CASSLFGKRGGTDTQYF. The CDR3 region has the DNA TGTGCCAGCAGCTTGTTCGGAAAGCGGGGGGGCACAGATACGCAGTATTTT.

V and J are TRBV7-8 and TRBJ2-3, with D perhaps TRBD2 (6 bases). Germline V gives CDR1 SGHVS, CDR2 FQNEAQ. This CDR3 is 14 amino acids long. V was shortened by 7 bases and J by 6 bases, with 17 bases between the two germline ends. As DNA, the CDR3 is TGTGCCAGCAACCCTAGCGCCCACCGGGATACGCAGTATTTT. This translates into CASNPSAHRDTQYF. Filled out from reference TRBV7-8 and TRBJ2-3, the complete variable domain reads GAGVSQSPRYKVAKRGQDVALRCDPISGHVSLFWYQQALGQGPEFLTYFQNEAQLDKSGLPSDRFFAERPEGSVSTLKIQRTQQEDSAVYLCASNPSAHRDTQYFGPGTRLTVL.

This chain connects TRBV28 to TRBJ2-1, with 10 bases matching TRBD2. In germline, CDR1 is MDHEN, CDR2 SYDVKM. The CDR3 runs 15 residues. V lost 7 bases and J lost 7; bases outside the gene matches: 10. The CDR3 DNA reads as TGTGCCAGCAATGATTGGGCTAGCGGGAGTAATGAGCAGTTCTTC. Amino acid sequence: CASNDWASGSNEQFF.

The chain combines TRBV5-1 with TRBJ2-3; possibly TRBD1 for D (5 bases). CDR1 SGHRS and CDR2 YFSETQ come from the germline V gene. The length of the CDR3 is 14 residues. Trimming stripped 2 bases from V and 2 bases from J, with 9 bases between. Here the CDR3 DNA reads TGCGCCAGCAGCTTCCAGGGCGTCACAGATACGCAGTATTTT. This sequence encodes CASSFQGVTDTQYF.

Only one count was recorded for this clone. This chain links TRBV18 with TRBJ1-2; D perhaps matches TRBD1 (5 bases). Germline loops: CDR1 KGHSH, CDR2 LQKENI. The CDR3 loop spans 14 amino acids. V was pared by 2 bases and J by 1 base, with 8 bases between. The CDR3 bases are TGTGCCAGCTCACCAAGACAGTTTAACTATGGCTACACCTTC. This gives the protein CASSPRQFNYGYTF.

The chain carries TRBV4-3 and TRBJ1-5; tentatively, D is TRBD1 (6 bases). The V gene lost 4 bases and the J gene lost 4 bases, with 14 bases spanning the gap. Germline CDR1 and CDR2: LGHNA and YSLEER. This CDR3 comprises 15 residues. The CDR3 region is CASSRNRDKNQPQHF. The CDR3 bases are TGCGCCAGCAGCCGAAACCGGGACAAAAATCAGCCCCAGCATTTT.